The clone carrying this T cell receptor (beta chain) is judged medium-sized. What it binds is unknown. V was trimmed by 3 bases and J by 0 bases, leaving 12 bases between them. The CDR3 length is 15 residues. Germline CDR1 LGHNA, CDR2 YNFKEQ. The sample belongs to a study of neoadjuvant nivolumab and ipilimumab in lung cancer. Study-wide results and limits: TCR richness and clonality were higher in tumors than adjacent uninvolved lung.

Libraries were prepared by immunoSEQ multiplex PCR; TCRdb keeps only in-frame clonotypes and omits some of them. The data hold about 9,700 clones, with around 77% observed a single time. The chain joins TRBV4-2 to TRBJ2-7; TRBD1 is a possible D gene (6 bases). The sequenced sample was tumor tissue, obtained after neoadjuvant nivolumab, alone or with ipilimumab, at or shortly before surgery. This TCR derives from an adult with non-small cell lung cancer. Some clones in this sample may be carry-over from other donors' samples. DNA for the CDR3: TGTGCCAGCAGCCATAGACAGGAGAGCTCCTACGAGCAGTACTTC. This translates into CASSHRQESSYEQYF.